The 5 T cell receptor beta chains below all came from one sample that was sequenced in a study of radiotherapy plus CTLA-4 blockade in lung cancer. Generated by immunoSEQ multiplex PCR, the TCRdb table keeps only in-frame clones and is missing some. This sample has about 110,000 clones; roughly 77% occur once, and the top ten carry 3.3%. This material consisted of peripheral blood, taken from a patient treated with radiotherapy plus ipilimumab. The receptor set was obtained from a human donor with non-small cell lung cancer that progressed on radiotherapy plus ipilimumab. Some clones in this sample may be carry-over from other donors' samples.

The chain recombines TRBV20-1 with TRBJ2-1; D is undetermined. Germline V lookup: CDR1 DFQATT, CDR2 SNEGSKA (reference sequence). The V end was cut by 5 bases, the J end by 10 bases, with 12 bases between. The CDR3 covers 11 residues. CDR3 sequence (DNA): TGCAGTGCTCCTAAGCGCGGCGAGCAGTTCTTC. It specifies CSAPKRGEQFF.

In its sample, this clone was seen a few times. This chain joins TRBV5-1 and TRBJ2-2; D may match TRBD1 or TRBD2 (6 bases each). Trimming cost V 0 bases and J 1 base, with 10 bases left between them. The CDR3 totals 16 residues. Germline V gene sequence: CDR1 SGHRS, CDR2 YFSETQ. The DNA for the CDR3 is TGCGCCAGCAGCTTGGCCGGAGGGGGGAACACCGGGGAGCTGTTTTTT. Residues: CASSLAGGGNTGELFF.

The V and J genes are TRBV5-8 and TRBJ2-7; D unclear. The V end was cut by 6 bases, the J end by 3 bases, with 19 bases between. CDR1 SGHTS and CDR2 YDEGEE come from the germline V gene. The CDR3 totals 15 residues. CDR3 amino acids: CASINTPWGNYEQYF. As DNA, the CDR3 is TGTGCCAGCATCAATACTCCCTGGGGAAACTACGAGCAGTACTTC.

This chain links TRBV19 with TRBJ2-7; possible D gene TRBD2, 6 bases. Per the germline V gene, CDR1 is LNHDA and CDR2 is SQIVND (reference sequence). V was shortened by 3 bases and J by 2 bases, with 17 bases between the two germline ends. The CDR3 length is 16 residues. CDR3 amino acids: CASSITPGTGAYEQYF. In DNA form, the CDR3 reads TGTGCCAGTAGTATCACCCCCGGGACGGGAGCCTACGAGCAGTACTTC.

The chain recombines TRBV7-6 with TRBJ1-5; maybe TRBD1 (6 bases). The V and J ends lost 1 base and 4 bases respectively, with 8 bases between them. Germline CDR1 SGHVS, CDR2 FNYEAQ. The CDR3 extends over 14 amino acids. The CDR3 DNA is TGTGCCAGCAGCTTAGTAGGGGGGAATCAGCCCCAGCATTTT. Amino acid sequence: CASSLVGGNQPQHF.